This T cell receptor (beta chain) is drawn from a study of cytomegalovirus exposure and HLA in healthy donors. The CDR3 sequence is 15 residues long. Germline V gives CDR1 SGDLS, CDR2 YYNGEE. J was trimmed by 6 bases and V by 4 bases; bases with no gene match: 6. This clone has only one observation. This PCR relied on a set of 60 Vbeta primers and 13 Jbeta primers. Repertoires were generated with immunoSEQ multiplex PCR, while TCRdb's copy carries only in-frame clones and drops some. The profile covers roughly 180,000 clones, with around four fifths appearing a single time and around 1.5% taken by the ten largest.

The chain recombines TRBV9 with TRBJ2-2; TRBD2 matches 10 bases. The source is a man between 18 and 35 years old in good health and CMV-seronegative. The sequenced material came from PBMCs. The CDR3 region is CASSPQRGGPGELFF. CDR3 sequence (DNA): TGTGCCAGCAGCCCGCAGCGGGGGGGCCCCGGGGAGCTGTTTTTT. Filled out from reference TRBV9 and TRBJ2-2, the complete variable domain reads DSGVTQTPKHLITATGQRVTLRCSPRSGDLSVYWYQQSLDQGLQFLIQYYNGEERAKGNILERFSAQQFPDLHSELNLSSLELGDSALYFCASSPQRGGPGELFFGEGSRLTVL.